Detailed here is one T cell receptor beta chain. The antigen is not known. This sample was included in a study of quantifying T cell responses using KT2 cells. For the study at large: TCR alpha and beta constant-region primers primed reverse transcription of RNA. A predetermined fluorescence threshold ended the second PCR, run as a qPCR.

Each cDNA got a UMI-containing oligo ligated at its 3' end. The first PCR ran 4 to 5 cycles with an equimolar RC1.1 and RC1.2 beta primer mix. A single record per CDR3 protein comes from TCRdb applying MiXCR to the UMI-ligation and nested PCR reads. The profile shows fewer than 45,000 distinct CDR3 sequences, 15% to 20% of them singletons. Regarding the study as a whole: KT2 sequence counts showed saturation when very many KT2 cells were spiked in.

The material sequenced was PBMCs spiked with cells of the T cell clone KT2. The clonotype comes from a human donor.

DNA of the CDR3: TGTGCCAGCAGCCCACCCCCATTTCTAGCGGGAGGGCCGGATACGCAGTATTTT. It codes for CASSPPPFLAGGPDTQYF. The chain employs TRBV28 and TRBJ2-3, with 12 bases matching TRBD2. Germline CDR1 reads MDHEN; CDR2 reads SYDVKM. Trimming cost V 6 bases and J 6 bases; bases outside gene matches: 16. This CDR3 region has 18 residues.